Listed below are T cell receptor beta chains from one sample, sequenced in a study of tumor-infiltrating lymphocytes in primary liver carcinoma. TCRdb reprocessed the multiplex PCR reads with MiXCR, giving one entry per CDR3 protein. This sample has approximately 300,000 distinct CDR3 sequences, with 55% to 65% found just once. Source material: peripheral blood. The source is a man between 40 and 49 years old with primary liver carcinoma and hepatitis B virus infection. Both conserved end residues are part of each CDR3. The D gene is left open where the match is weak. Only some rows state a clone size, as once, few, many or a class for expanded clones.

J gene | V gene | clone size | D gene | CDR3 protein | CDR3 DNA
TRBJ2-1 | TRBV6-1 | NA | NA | CASTAAAAMYNEQFF | TGTGCCAGCACCGCGGCGGCGGCAATGTACAATGAGCAGTTCTTC
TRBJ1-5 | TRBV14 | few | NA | CASSQGGGSGQPQHF | TGTGCCAGCAGCCAAGGAGGGGGGTCGGGGCAGCCCCAGCATTTT
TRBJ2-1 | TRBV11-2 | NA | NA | CASSPERLVGAEQLF | TGTGCCAGCAGCCCGGAGAGACTAGTGGGCGCTGAGCAGCTCTTC
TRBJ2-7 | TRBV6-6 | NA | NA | CASSSMGTYEQYF | TGTGCCAGCAGCTCGATGGGAACCTACGAGCAGTACTTC
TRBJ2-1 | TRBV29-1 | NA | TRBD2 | CCPLAGAHNEQSF | TGCTGCCCATTAGCGGGAGCCCACAATGAGCAGTCCTTC
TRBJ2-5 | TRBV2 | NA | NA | CASRGTSRVTQYF | TGTGCCAGCAGGGGCACTAGTAGGGTGACCCAGTACTTC
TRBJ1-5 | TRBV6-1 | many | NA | CASSRTGEGNQPQHF | TGTGCCAGCAGTCGGACGGGCGAGGGCAATCAGCCCCAGCATTTT
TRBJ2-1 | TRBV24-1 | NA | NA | CATSDLDRPYSEQFF | TGTGCCACCAGTGATCTGGACAGACCCTACAGTGAGCAGTTCTTC
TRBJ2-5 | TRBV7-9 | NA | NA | CASSQRHGVSQETQYF | TGTGCCAGCAGCCAGAGGCATGGTGTGTCCCAAGAGACCCAATACTTC
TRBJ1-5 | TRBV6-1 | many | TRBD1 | CASGSDRGQPQHF | TGTGCCAGCGGATCGGACAGGGGGCAGCCCCAGCATTTT
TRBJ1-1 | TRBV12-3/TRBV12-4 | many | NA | CASSLQDNTEAFF | TGTGCCAGCAGTTTGCAGGATAACACTGAAGCTTTCTTT
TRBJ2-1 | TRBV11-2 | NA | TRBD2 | CASCLNAGGNERFF | TGTGCCAGCTGCCTAAATGCGGGAGGCAATGAGCGGTTCTTC
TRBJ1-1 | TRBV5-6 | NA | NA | CASSLSREAFF | TGTGCCAGCAGCTTGAGCCGTGAAGCTTTCTTT
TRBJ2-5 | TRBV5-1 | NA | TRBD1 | CASSSSGQGGAETQYF | TGCGCCAGCAGCTCGAGCGGACAGGGGGGAGCTGAGACCCAGTACTTC
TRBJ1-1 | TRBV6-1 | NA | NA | CAHALWVNTEAFF | TGTGCCCACGCCTTATGGGTGAACACTGAAGCTTTCTTT
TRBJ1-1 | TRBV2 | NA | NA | CASSGQRRVEAFF | TGTGCCAGCAGTGGTCAAAGACGGGTTGAAGCTTTCTTT
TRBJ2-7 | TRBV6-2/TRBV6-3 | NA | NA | CASNYSQQIFSYEQYF | TGTGCCAGCAATTACTCGCAACAGATTTTCTCCTACGAACAGTACTTC
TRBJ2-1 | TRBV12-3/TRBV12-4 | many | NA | CASSFLEYNEQFF | TGTGCCAGCAGTTTCCTAGAGTACAATGAGCAGTTCTTC
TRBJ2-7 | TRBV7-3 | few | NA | CASNFRVHEQYF | TGTGCCAGCAATTTCAGGGTCCACGAGCAGTACTTC
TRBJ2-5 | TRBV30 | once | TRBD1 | CVWSTSHRGEETQYF | TGTGTCTGGAGTACCTCCCACAGGGGAGAAGAGACCCAGTACTTC
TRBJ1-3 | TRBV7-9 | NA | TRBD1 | CASSRVTGEFGNTIYF | TGTGCCAGCAGCCGTGTAACAGGGGAGTTTGGAAACACCATATATTTT
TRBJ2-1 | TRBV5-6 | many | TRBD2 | CASGIRGGSYNEQFF | TGTGCCAGCGGGATCCGCGGGGGCTCCTACAATGAGCAGTTCTTC
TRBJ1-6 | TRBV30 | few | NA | CAWSARGVSPLHF | TGTGCCTGGAGCGCGCGGGGGGTGTCACCCCTCCACTTT
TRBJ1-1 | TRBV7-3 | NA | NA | CASSLRRAENTEAFF | TGTGCCAGCAGCTTAAGAAGGGCCGAAAACACTGAAGCTTTCTTT
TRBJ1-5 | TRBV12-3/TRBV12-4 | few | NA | CARGPGPRGGQPQHF | TGTGCCAGAGGTCCGGGACCCCGGGGCGGTCAGCCCCAGCATTTT
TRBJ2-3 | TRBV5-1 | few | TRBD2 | CASTPSGATSTDTQYF | TGCGCCAGCACACCTAGCGGAGCAACTAGCACAGATACGCAGTATTTT
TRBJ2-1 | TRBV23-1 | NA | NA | CASSQPDQHNEQFF | TGCGCCAGCAGTCAACCGGACCAACACAATGAGCAGTTCTTC
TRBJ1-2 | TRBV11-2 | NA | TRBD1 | CASSLAPGGLAGYTF | TGTGCCAGCAGCTTGGCTCCAGGGGGGTTGGCTGGCTACACCTTC
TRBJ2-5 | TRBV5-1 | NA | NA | CASSLITGSETQYF | TGCGCCAGCAGCTTGATTACAGGTTCAGAGACCCAGTACTTC
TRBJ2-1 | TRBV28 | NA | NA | CASTPYASSYNEQFF | TGTGCCAGCACTCCGTACGCGAGCTCCTACAATGAGCAGTTCTTC
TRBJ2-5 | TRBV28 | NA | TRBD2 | CASSTLGVAGAGETQYF | TGTGCCAGCAGCACCCTCGGGGTAGCGGGAGCCGGAGAGACCCAGTACTTC
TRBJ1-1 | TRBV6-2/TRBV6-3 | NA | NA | CASRGFRAVIKGNTKAFF | TGTGCCAGCAGAGGCTTTCGGGCAGTCATCAAGGGGAACACTAAAGCTTTCTTT
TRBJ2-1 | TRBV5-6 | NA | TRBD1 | CASSPVTGYKEQFF | TGTGCCAGCAGCCCCGTGACAGGGTACAAAGAGCAGTTCTTC
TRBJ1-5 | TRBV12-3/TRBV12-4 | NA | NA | CASSPRTEDNNQPQHF | TGTGCCAGCAGTCCCAGGACAGAGGATAATAATCAGCCCCAGCATTTT
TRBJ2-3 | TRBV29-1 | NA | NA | CSSYQEGGWTETQYF | TGCAGCTCCTACCAGGAGGGAGGCTGGACAGAAACGCAGTATTTT
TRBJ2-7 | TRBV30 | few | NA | CAWGSYEQYF | TGTGCCTGGGGGTCCTACGAGCAGTACTTC